One and the same sample provided the 6 T cell receptor beta chains below, sequenced in a study of cytomegalovirus exposure and HLA in healthy donors. The PCR used 60 Vbeta and 13 Jbeta primers. Data came from immunoSEQ multiplex PCR; TCRdb stores just in-frame clones and leaves some out. Of roughly 52,000 clones listed, more than 75% are singletons. The sample comprised PBMCs. The receptors here all came from a female donor in good health and CMV-seronegative.

The V and J genes are TRBV28 and TRBJ1-5; 8 bases map to TRBD1. This CDR3 contains 16 residues. J was trimmed by 2 bases and V by 6 bases; bases with no gene match: 9. The germline CDR1 and CDR2 sequences are MDHEN and SYDVKM. The CDR3 is CASSPMSGGGNQPQHF. CDR3 nucleotides: TGTGCCAGCAGCCCGATGTCAGGGGGCGGCAATCAGCCCCAGCATTTT. Full variable domain (missing parts from reference TRBV28 and TRBJ1-5): DVKVTQSSRYLVKRTGEKVFLECVQDMDHENMFWYRQDPGLGLRLIYFSYDVKMKEKGDIPEGYSVSREKKERFSLILESASTNQTSMYLCASSPMSGGGNQPQHFGDGTRLSIL.

V and J are TRBV4-1 and TRBJ1-1; D is undetermined. V lost 2 bases and J lost 5, with 12 bases in between. CDR3 length: 14 residues. Germline V gene data show CDR1 as MGHRA and CDR2 as YSYEKL. As DNA, the CDR3 is TGCGCCAGCAGCCAATCGGCGGAATTAACTGAAGCTTTCTTT. This gives the protein CASSQSAELTEAFF.

CDR3 protein: CASGSFKEAGNTIYF. The CDR3 nucleotides read TGTGCCAGCGGCTCATTCAAGGAGGCCGGAAACACCATATATTTT. The V call is TRBV27, the J call TRBJ1-3; D gene ambiguous. The V gene's germline CDR1 is MNHEY and CDR2 SMNVEV (reference sequence). The CDR3 covers 15 residues. Trimming shortened V by 8 bases and J by 4 bases, and 18 bases separated the two germline ends.

The CDR3 sequence is CAINAYPDQAWYGYTF. The CDR3 nucleotides are TGTGCCATCAATGCCTATCCCGATCAGGCCTGGTATGGCTACACCTTC. This chain connects TRBV10-3 to TRBJ1-2; no firm D call. This CDR3 spans 16 amino acids. Germline V CDR1 and CDR2: ENHRY, SYGVKD. The ends were cut back, 7 bases at V and 5 bases at J, with 23 bases in the middle.

This clone showed up just a few times. V usage is TRBV5-1 and J usage is TRBJ2-6; D is uncertain. Germline CDR1 and CDR2: SGHRS and YFSETQ. The V gene lost 7 bases and the J gene lost 2 bases, with 4 bases spanning the gap. The CDR3 loop spans 12 amino acids. CDR3 protein: CASGPGANVLTF. For the CDR3, the DNA is TGCGCCAGCGGCCCTGGGGCCAACGTCCTGACTTTC.

The chain links TRBV19 to TRBJ2-1, with TRBD1 matching over 7 bases. Germline V gene sequence: CDR1 LNHDA, CDR2 SQIVND (reference sequence). After removal of 7 bases from V and 0 bases from J, the junction contained 18 bases not matched to a gene. CDR3 length: 19 residues. The CDR3 here is CASNKRQGSTPNSYNEQFF. Here the CDR3 DNA reads TGTGCCAGTAATAAGAGACAGGGCTCTACTCCAAACTCCTACAATGAGCAGTTCTTC.